The 23 T cell receptor beta chains presented below share a single source sample, sequenced in a study of somatic mutations in cytotoxic T cells in rheumatoid arthritis. Data came from immunoSEQ multiplex PCR; TCRdb stores just in-frame clones and leaves some out. Among about 16,000 clones listed, nearly 80% were seen once. The sample comprised CD8+ T cells sorted from blood. These receptor sequences come from an adult with rheumatoid arthritis.

This clone showed up just once. The rearrangement joins TRBV4-1 to TRBJ1-3; the D is unclear. V gave up 0 bases and J gave up 2 bases, with 11 bases separating them. The CDR3 contains 16 residues. Germline CDR1 is MGHRA and CDR2 is YSYEKL. The CDR3 sequence: CASSQDPDPPGNTIYF. The CDR3 DNA reads TGCGCCAGCAGCCAAGATCCGGATCCGCCTGGAAACACCATATATTTT.

The chain employs TRBV2 and TRBJ1-5, with 9 bases identical to TRBD1. The V gene end was trimmed by 1 base and the J gene end by 6 bases; junction bases not matched to a gene: 7. Looked up from germline, CDR1 is SNHLY and CDR2 is FYNNEI. The CDR3 is 16 amino acids. The CDR3 protein is CASSEGRWGQGQPQHF. CDR3 in DNA: TGTGCCAGCAGTGAAGGTCGGTGGGGACAGGGTCAGCCCCAGCATTTT.

This clone was observed a handful of times. The chain joins TRBV9 to TRBJ2-1, with no clear D. Trimming pared 4 bases from V and 3 bases from J, leaving 14 bases between. The CDR3 sequence is 15 residues long. Germline loops: CDR1 SGDLS, CDR2 YYNGEE. CDR3 DNA sequence: TGTGCCAGCAGCTCCCAAGGGTCGAACTACAATGAGCAGTTCTTC. Protein product: CASSSQGSNYNEQFF.

The chain uses TRBV30 and TRBJ1-5; 11 positions match TRBD1. From germline, CDR1 is GTSNPN and CDR2 SVGIG (reference sequence). The CDR3 runs 16 residues. Unmatched junction bases numbered 10, after V lost 4 bases and J lost 5 bases. CDR3 nucleotide sequence: TGTGCCTGGACCCCGGGACAGGGGGTGGGGCATCAGCCCCAGCATTTT. Translation: CAWTPGQGVGHQPQHF. Full variable domain (missing parts from reference TRBV30 and TRBJ1-5): SQTIHQWPATLVQPVGSPLSLECTVEGTSNPNLYWYRQAAGRGLQLLFYSVGIGQISSEVPQNLSASRPQDRQFILSSKKLLLSDSGFYLCAWTPGQGVGHQPQHFGDGTRLSIL.

This rearrangement joins TRBV7-8 to TRBJ2-7, with a weak D call TRBD1 (5 bases). This CDR3 has 15 residues. Germline assignment: CDR1 SGHVS and CDR2 FQNEAQ. With 5 bases removed from V and 0 bases from J, the gap between germline ends came to 14 bases. CDR3: CASSVQGNSSYEQYF. The CDR3 region has the DNA TGTGCCAGCAGCGTCCAGGGAAATAGCTCCTACGAGCAGTACTTC.

The J gene is TRBJ1-2, the V gene TRBV4-2; D is possibly TRBD1 (5 bases). The CDR3 loop spans 16 amino acids. CDR1 LGHNA and CDR2 YNFKEQ come from the germline V gene. Between the trimmed V and J ends, which lost 3 bases and 4 bases, there was a span of 18 bases. CDR3 bases: TGTGCCAGCAGCCAGTCGAGTCTAGGGGCGGGCTATGGCTACACCTTC. It specifies CASSQSSLGAGYGYTF.

The chain recombines TRBV2 with TRBJ2-7; 7 bases align to TRBD1. J lost 5 bases, V lost 11 bases, and 6 bases had no gene match. Germline-derived CDR1 and CDR2 are SNHLY and FYNNEI. This CDR3 has 11 residues. In DNA form, the CDR3 reads TGTGCCCAGGGGGTAAGGGACGAGCAGTACTTC. Protein product: CAQGVRDEQYF.

A single count supports this clone. CDR3 sequence (DNA): TGTGCCACGCTAAAGGGGTCTAATTCACCCCTCCACTTT. Translation: CATLKGSNSPLHF. This chain links TRBV7-9 with TRBJ1-6, with D maybe TRBD1 (5 bases). CDR3 length: 13 amino acids. The V gene lost 10 bases and the J gene lost 6 bases, with 13 bases spanning the gap. Looked up from germline, CDR1 is SEHNR and CDR2 is FQNEAQ (reference sequence). Together with reference TRBV7-9 and TRBJ1-6, the CDR3 gives the full variable domain: DTGVSQNPRHKITKRGQNVTFRCDPISEHNRLYWYRQTLGQGPEFLTYFQNEAQLEKSRLLSDRFSAERPKGSFSTLEIQRTEQGDSAMYLCATLKGSNSPLHFGNGTRLTVT.

V gene TRBV2 combines with J gene TRBJ2-7; D not certain. This CDR3 has 15 amino acids. Germline V gives CDR1 SNHLY, CDR2 FYNNEI. Trimming took off 7 bases at V and 2 bases at J, with 18 bases between the two ends. The CDR3 loop is CASTKKATATYEQYF. The DNA for the CDR3 is TGTGCCAGCACCAAAAAGGCTACAGCTACCTACGAGCAGTACTTC.

The chain employs TRBV28 and TRBJ1-6, with D perhaps TRBD1 (5 bases). From germline, CDR1 is MDHEN and CDR2 SYDVKM. V was cut by 6 bases and J by 7 bases, with 13 bases left in between. CDR3 size: 14 residues. CDR3 sequence reads: CASSPGKWNSPLHF. The CDR3 DNA sequence: TGTGCCAGCAGCCCAGGGAAATGGAATTCACCCCTCCACTTT.

This chain uses TRBV6-5 with TRBJ2-7, with D possibly TRBD1 on 5 matching bases. The CDR3 has 13 residues. Germline CDR1 reads MNHEY; CDR2 reads SVGAGI. Deletions cut 6 bases from V and 5 bases from J, with 14 bases between. CDR3 protein: CASRPGHSHEQYF. In nucleotides, the CDR3 is TGTGCCAGCAGACCCGGACATTCTCACGAGCAGTACTTC.

There are a few counts of this clone. This CDR3 is CASSPLRSVYNSPLHF. In DNA, the CDR3 is TGCGCCAGCAGCCCGCTTAGGTCCGTCTATAATTCACCCCTCCACTTT. The genes are TRBV4-1 and TRBJ1-6, with no clear D. CDR1 MGHRA and CDR2 YSYEKL come from the germline V gene. The CDR3 covers 16 residues. Trimming took 4 bases from V and 3 from J, leaving 13 bases between them.

The chain carries TRBV25-1 and TRBJ2-2, with no clear D. In germline, CDR1 is MGHDK, CDR2 SYGVNS. V lost 5 bases and J lost 2, with 0 bases in between. The CDR3 consists of 11 residues. CDR3 nucleotides: TGTGCCAGCAGTAACACCGGGGAGCTGTTTTTT. Amino acids: CASSNTGELFF.

The CDR3: CASTLDIGSVEQYF. CDR3 DNA sequence: TGCGCCAGCACCTTAGATATAGGGTCCGTCGAGCAGTACTTC. This rearrangement joins TRBV5-1 to TRBJ2-7; D gene uncertain. The germline gives CDR1 SGHRS, CDR2 YFSETQ. CDR3 size: 14 residues. With 6 bases removed from V and 6 bases from J, the gap between germline ends came to 19 bases.

The J gene is TRBJ1-1, the V gene TRBV20-1; D not certain. V was clipped by 6 bases and J by 1 base, with 3 bases between them. CDR3 length: 10 residues. The germline V gene encodes CDR1 DFQATT and CDR2 SNEGSKA (reference sequence). DNA for the CDR3: TGCAGTGCGGGGAACACTGAAGCTTTCTTT. Its protein is CSAGNTEAFF.

The V and J genes are TRBV19 and TRBJ1-2; tentative D call: TRBD1 (6 bases). With 4 bases removed from V and 6 bases from J, the gap between germline ends came to 12 bases. The CDR3 loop spans 13 amino acids. Germline V lookup: CDR1 LNHDA, CDR2 SQIVND (reference sequence). This CDR3 reads CASSKGTQHGYTF. CDR3 nucleotides: TGTGCCAGTAGTAAGGGGACACAGCATGGCTACACCTTC.

The V gene is TRBV7-6, the J gene TRBJ1-3; the D gene is possibly TRBD1 (5 bases). V was shortened by 2 bases and J by 0 bases, with 14 bases between the two germline ends. The CDR3 runs to 17 residues. CDR1 is SGHVS and CDR2 is FNYEAQ in the germline V gene. The CDR3 reads CASSLSWGTISGNTIYF. CDR3 coding DNA: TGTGCCAGCAGCTTATCTTGGGGGACTATCTCTGGAAACACCATATATTTT. Looking up the rest from reference TRBV7-6 and TRBJ1-3 gives the full variable domain: GAGVSQSPRYKVTKRGQDVALRCDPISGHVSLYWYRQALGQGPEFLTYFNYEAQQDKSGLPNDRFSAERPEGSISTLTIQRTEQRDSAMYRCASSLSWGTISGNTIYFGEGSWLTVV.

The genes are TRBV5-1 and TRBJ1-2; 10 bases are a match to TRBD1. The length of the CDR3 is 15 residues. Germline V gene lookup returns CDR1 SGHRS and CDR2 YFSETQ. V lost 2 bases, J lost 0 bases, and 1 base stayed unmatched. The CDR3 region is CASSLGQGANYGYTF. DNA for the CDR3: TGCGCCAGCAGCTTAGGACAGGGGGCTAACTATGGCTACACCTTC.

The chain links TRBV6-1 to TRBJ1-1; maybe TRBD1 (5 bases). The CDR3 covers 15 residues. CDR1 is MNHNS and CDR2 is SASEGT in the germline V gene. Between the trimmed V and J ends, which lost 1 base and 7 bases, there was a span of 16 bases. The CDR3 region is CASSEVGIGDGEAFF. For the CDR3, the DNA is TGTGCCAGCAGTGAAGTAGGCATCGGGGACGGTGAAGCTTTCTTT.

In this sample, this clone turned up a few times. V usage is TRBV14 and J usage is TRBJ1-2; tentative D call: TRBD1 (6 bases). The germline CDR1 and CDR2 sequences are SGHDN and FVKESK. The CDR3 covers 15 residues. Trimming took off 4 bases at V and 2 bases at J, with 14 bases between the two ends. The CDR3 region is CASSPIGGSNYGYTF. For the CDR3, the DNA is TGTGCCAGCAGCCCTATAGGGGGATCCAACTATGGCTACACCTTC.

The chain combines TRBV6-5 with TRBJ2-5, with TRBD1 matching over 8 bases. Looked up from germline, CDR1 is MNHEY and CDR2 is SVGAGI. The CDR3 contains 14 residues. V was pared by 5 bases and J by 5 bases, with 7 bases of the junction left unmatched. The CDR3 sequence: CASSRQGARETQYF. The CDR3, as DNA: TGTGCCAGCAGTCGCCAGGGGGCTAGGGAGACCCAGTACTTC.

V gene TRBV10-2 combines with J gene TRBJ2-7; D is ambiguous. Trimming removed 4 bases from V and 3 bases from J, with 13 bases in between. The CDR3 runs 14 residues. The germline CDR1 and CDR2 sequences are WSHSY and SAAADI. The CDR3 nucleotides read TGCGCCAGCAGTGCCACACAGAAGGTCTACGAGCAGTACTTC. This encodes CASSATQKVYEQYF.

This chain connects TRBV27 to TRBJ1-2; TRBD1 might be the D (5 bases). The CDR3 spans 12 residues. Germline values: CDR1 MNHEY, CDR2 SMNVEV (reference sequence). Trimming removed 8 bases from V and 6 bases from J, with 13 bases in between. The CDR3 spells CASSQGGNGYTF. The CDR3 coding sequence is TGTGCCAGCTCTCAGGGTGGCAATGGCTACACCTTC.